These 22 T cell receptor beta chains came from one sample sequenced in a study of molecular identifiers for immune sequencing clone quantification. TCRdb itself ran the PCR reads through MiXCR, one entry per CDR3 protein. In the table there are approximately 90,000 distinct CDR3 sequences, 21% of which are singletons. Sequences were obtained from naive CD8+ T cells from blood, with Jurkat cell RNA spiked in. Subset meaning: FACS-sorted CD8+CD4-CCR7+CD45RA+ naive T cells. Receptors were obtained from a human donor in good health. Some libraries in this study had Jurkat cell RNA spiked in.

The sample holds many counts of this clonotype. The chain couples TRBV5-6 to TRBJ1-5; TRBD1 agrees at 7 bases. The germline V gene has CDR1 SGHDT and CDR2 YYEEEE. The junction had 7 bases not matched to a gene; V was cut back by 2 bases and J by 5 bases. The length of the CDR3 is 15 residues. CDR3 in DNA: TGTGCCAGCAGCTTCGACAGGGCAAGGGATCAGCCCCAGCATTTT. Translating it yields CASSFDRARDQPQHF.

Turning to this clonotype: A much more abundant neighbour one base away suggests this may be a read error. V gene TRBV13 combines with J gene TRBJ2-5; D is perhaps TRBD1 or TRBD2 (5 bases each). V was trimmed by 1 base and J by 10 bases, leaving 19 bases between them. This CDR3 is built from 15 residues. Germline lookup yields CDR1 PRHDT and CDR2 FYEKMQ (reference sequence). The CDR3 here is CASSLVLGEGKIQYF. In DNA, the CDR3 is TGTGCCAGCAGCTTAGTACTGGGGGAAGGGAAGATCCAGTACTTC.

As concerns this clonotype: Possible read error: a much larger clone is one base away. The chain carries TRBV10-2 and TRBJ1-1, with unresolved D. The CDR3 extends over 14 amino acids. The germline CDR1 and CDR2 sequences are WSHSY and SAAADI. The CDR3 DNA reads as TGCGCCAGCAGCCGTGGGCTGATGAACACTGGAGCTTTCTTT. Amino acid sequence: CASSRGLMNTGAFF.

This clonotype came up a few times. CDR3 DNA sequence: TGTGCCAGCAGCCCACTACCTCTAATTGGGAGTCTCCATGAGCAGTTCTTC. This gives the protein CASSPLPLIGSLHEQFF. The chain links TRBV11-1 to TRBJ2-1; weak D call: TRBD2 (5 bases). V lost 5 bases to trimming and J lost 8 bases, with 25 bases between them. CDR3 size: 17 residues. Germline V gene sequence: CDR1 SGHAT, CDR2 FQDESV (reference sequence).

There are many counts of this clonotype. V and J are TRBV4-3 and TRBJ2-3; 7 nucleotides agree with TRBD2. Unmatched junction bases numbered 6, after V lost 0 bases and J lost 6 bases. CDR1 and CDR2 (germline): LGHNA, YSLEER. The CDR3 length is 15 residues. The DNA of the CDR3 is TGCGCCAGCAGCCAAGATCGGGGAGGGCAGGATACGCAGTATTTT. Protein sequence: CASSQDRGGQDTQYF.

This clonotype was picked up many times. This chain links TRBV7-9 with TRBJ2-7; 8 bases line up with TRBD1. J was trimmed by 7 bases and V by 1 base; bases with no gene match: 6. CDR3 size: 14 residues. Germline V gene lookup returns CDR1 SEHNR and CDR2 FQNEAQ (reference sequence). The CDR3 protein is CASSLGQGADEQYF. The CDR3 DNA sequence: TGTGCCAGCAGCTTAGGGCAGGGGGCGGATGAGCAGTACTTC.

This clonotype was picked up a small number of times. V is TRBV27 and J is TRBJ2-7; D not certain. Germline CDR1 MNHEY, CDR2 SMNVEV (reference sequence). Trimming took 8 bases from V and 1 from J, leaving 15 bases between them. The CDR3 extends over 14 amino acids. The CDR3 protein is CASWSPLLSYEQYF. The CDR3 bases are TGTGCCAGCTGGAGCCCCCTCCTATCCTACGAGCAGTACTTC.

This clonotype appeared a few times. V and J are TRBV7-6 and TRBJ1-1, with 10 bases identical to TRBD1. This CDR3 contains 19 residues. Germline CDR1 SGHVS, CDR2 FNYEAQ. Germline trimming cut 3 bases from V and 4 bases from J; bases unmatched to any gene: 17. The CDR3 loop reads CASSFESMDSTGGFTEAFF. The CDR3 DNA is TGTGCCAGCAGCTTCGAGAGTATGGATTCGACAGGGGGCTTCACTGAAGCTTTCTTT. The full variable domain, rest sourced from reference TRBV7-6 and TRBJ1-1, is GAGVSQSPRYKVTKRGQDVALRCDPISGHVSLYWYRQALGQGPEFLTYFNYEAQQDKSGLPNDRFSAERPEGSISTLTIQRTEQRDSAMYRCASSFESMDSTGGFTEAFFGQGTRLTVV.

This clonotype was recorded many times. The gene calls are TRBV19 and TRBJ1-4; no reliable D call. V lost 7 bases and J lost 6, with 9 bases in between. The CDR3 is 12 amino acids. Per germline, CDR1 LNHDA and CDR2 SQIVND (reference sequence). Written as DNA, the CDR3 is TGTGCCAGTAAGAGAGGCGATGAAAAACTGTTTTTT. Translating it yields CASKRGDEKLFF.

The V gene is TRBV28, the J gene TRBJ2-2; D remains ambiguous. The V end lost 2 bases, the J end lost 3 bases, and 4 bases lay between the germline ends. The CDR3 is 13 residues long. CDR1 is MDHEN and CDR2 is SYDVKM in the germline V gene. The CDR3 DNA follows: TGTGCCAGCAGTTTAATCCACACCGGGGAGCTGTTTTTT. Its translation is CASSLIHTGELFF.

This clonotype was seen many times. The rearrangement joins TRBV6-2 or TRBV6-3 to TRBJ2-2; no clear D gene. The CDR3 covers 12 residues. In germline, CDR1 is MNHEY, CDR2 SVGEGT. Trimming removed 6 bases from V and 4 bases from J, with 6 bases in between. The CDR3 DNA sequence: TGTGCCAGCAGACTGGCCACCGGGGAGCTGTTTTTT. Protein: CASRLATGELFF.

On this clonotype: Possible read error: a much larger clone is one base away. The chain joins TRBV20-1 to TRBJ2-3, with TRBD2 matching over 10 bases. CDR3 length: 13 amino acids. Germline lookup yields CDR1 DFQATT and CDR2 SNEGSKA (reference sequence). J lost 3 bases, V lost 5 bases, and 2 bases had no gene match. CDR3 residues: CSASSGGTDTQYF. In DNA, the CDR3 is TGCAGTGCTTCTAGCGGGGGAACAGATACGCAGTATTTT.

The CDR3 bases are TGTGCCAGCAGCCCAAGACTAGTGGCGTACAATGAGCAGTTCTTC. It specifies CASSPRLVAYNEQFF. J is TRBJ2-1 and V is TRBV11-3; maybe TRBD2 (6 bases). This CDR3 is built from 15 residues. Germline CDR1 reads SGHNT; CDR2 reads YENEEA. The V end was cut by 5 bases, the J end by 4 bases, with 15 bases between.

This clonotype was counted at least ten times. The V gene is TRBV28, the J gene TRBJ2-3; TRBD2 agrees at 10 bases. Trimming at V came to 4 bases and at J to 2 bases, leaving 9 bases not matched to a gene. Germline V lookup: CDR1 MDHEN, CDR2 SYDVKM. The CDR3 consists of 17 residues. The CDR3 region is CASSYPRAGGPTDTQYF. CDR3 DNA: TGTGCCAGCAGTTACCCAAGAGCGGGGGGGCCCACAGATACGCAGTATTTT.

At least ten counts were recorded for this clonotype. The V call is TRBV25-1, the J call TRBJ1-3, with D tentatively TRBD1 (5 bases). The CDR3 consists of 19 residues. Germline values: CDR1 MGHDK, CDR2 SYGVNS. V lost 3 bases and J lost 0, with 21 bases in between. The CDR3 DNA follows: TGTGCCAGCAGTGAGTACGCGGCGAGAGGGACTCTCTCTGGAAACACCATATATTTT. The encoded protein is CASSEYAARGTLSGNTIYF.

About this clonotype: The junction departs from germline at one end; a sequencing error may be responsible. The genes are TRBV11-2 and TRBJ2-3, with D possibly TRBD2 on 7 matching bases. This CDR3 region has 16 residues. Germline-derived CDR1 and CDR2 are SGHAT and FQNNGV. Written as DNA, the CDR3 is TGTGCCAGCCGCTTAGTGGGGGGGGCAATTGTAGATACGCAGTGTTTT. This encodes CASRLVGGAIVDTQCF.

This clonotype was counted once. The final CDR3 position lacks the conserved phenylalanine or tryptophan, pointing to a likely read error. The genes are TRBV6-2 or TRBV6-3 and TRBJ2-3, with a tentative D call TRBD1 (5 bases). V dropped 7 bases and J dropped 3 bases, with 14 bases sitting between them. The CDR3 spans 14 residues. Germline V gives CDR1 MNHEY, CDR2 SVGEGT. The DNA of the CDR3 is TGTGCCAGCAACCCCAGTGGGGCTACAGATACGCAGTATTGT. Residues: CASNPSGATDTQYC.

In this sample, this clonotype turned up many times. The chain is built from TRBV29-1 and TRBJ2-2, with 9 bases lining up with TRBD1. Trimming cost V 8 bases and J 4 bases; bases outside gene matches: 5. Germline values: CDR1 SQVTM, CDR2 ANQGSEA. There are 13 residues in the CDR3. CDR3 in DNA: TGCAGCACACAGGGGGCGGGCACCGGGGAGCTGTTTTTT. This sequence encodes CSTQGAGTGELFF.

As regards this clonotype: Since a much larger clone is just one base distant, this may be a read error. V is TRBV7-6 and J is TRBJ2-2; possible D gene TRBD2, 5 bases. CDR1 and CDR2 (germline): SGHVS, FNYEAQ. The CDR3 sequence is 14 residues long. The CDR3, as DNA: TGTGCCAGCAGCTTCCGGGGTAACACCGAGGAGCTGTTTTTT. This codes for CASSFRGNTEELFF.

This clonotype showed up just a few times. This CDR3 fails to terminate in the conserved phenylalanine or tryptophan, so it likely reflects a read error. The chain links TRBV7-9 to TRBJ2-2; 9 bases match TRBD1. V shed 4 bases and J 3 bases; nucleotides not matched to a gene: 12. Germline CDR1 reads SEHNR; CDR2 reads FQNEAQ (reference sequence). This CDR3 region has 18 residues. The CDR3 nucleotides are TGTGCCAGCAGCTCGAGGACGGGACAGGGCTCTGACACCGGGGAGCTGTTTCTT. It specifies CASSSRTGQGSDTGELFL.

This clonotype has a count of ten or more. The chain combines TRBV30 with TRBJ2-3; D possibly corresponds to TRBD1 (6 bases). The CDR3 consists of 13 residues. V was shortened by 6 bases and J by 3 bases, with 13 bases between the two germline ends. The germline CDR1 and CDR2 sequences are GTSNPN and SVGIG (reference sequence). The CDR3 bases are TGTGCCTGCGGACAGCAATCTACAGATACGCAGTATTTT. It translates to CACGQQSTDTQYF.

In the case of this clonotype: With a much larger clone just one base away, this may be a read error. This chain joins TRBV2 and TRBJ2-3, with D maybe TRBD1 (5 bases). CDR1 and CDR2 (germline): SNHLY, FYNNEI. The CDR3 runs to 16 residues. Trimming removed 5 bases at V and 0 bases at J, with 15 bases between. The CDR3 nucleotides read TGTGCCAGCAGTAGGGGCTGGGAACCAAGCACAGATACGCAGTATTTT. Its translation: CASSRGWEPSTDTQYF. The whole variable domain, filled in from reference TRBV2 and TRBJ2-3, reads EPEVTQTPSHQVTQMGQEVILRCVPISNHLYFYWYRQILGQKVEFLVSFYNNEISEKSEIFDDQFSVERPDGSNFTLKIRSTKLEDSAMYFCASSRGWEPSTDTQYFGPGTRLTVL.